The clone carrying this T cell receptor (beta chain) was counted a few times. Looked up from germline, CDR1 is SNHLY and CDR2 is FYNNEI. This CDR3 is 15 amino acids long. The germline V and J ends were trimmed by 4 bases and 7 bases, with 19 bases remaining between them. The sample is drawn from a study of patients and donors after allogeneic stem cell transplantation. One entry per CDR3 protein results from TCRdb running MiXCR on the RT-PCR reads. The sample yields fewer than 13,000 distinct CDR3 sequences, approximately 22% seen once. The clonotype was recovered from a human donor who was either an allogeneic HSCT recipient or a stem cell or donor lymphocyte infusion donor (not recorded which). It is not recorded whose cells these are; they may come from a transplant donor. The sequencing sample was made of blood, either unsorted or a sorted T cell fraction (not recorded which). The chain couples TRBV2 to TRBJ1-2; no clear D. CDR3 loop: CASSVQSSTSFGYTF. CDR3 DNA sequence: TGTGCCAGCAGTGTCCAGTCGTCTACGTCGTTTGGCTACACCTTC.